This T cell receptor (beta chain) originates from a study of blood T cell repertoires in COVID-19. The CDR3 spans 12 residues. The V end lost 1 base, the J end lost 5 bases, and 8 bases lay between the germline ends. Germline CDR1 and CDR2: SQVTM and ANQGSEA. The repertoire was sequenced with immunoSEQ multiplex PCR; TCRdb's copy has only in-frame clones and lacks some. The table shows 100,000 to 150,000 clones, with 86% occurring only once. The sequenced sample was PBMCs or T cells enriched from blood (not recorded which). The clonotype was recovered from a woman in her fifties or sixties who had recovered from COVID-19. The chain uses TRBV29-1 and TRBJ1-2; tentative D call: TRBD1 (6 bases). CDR3 sequence (DNA): TGCAGCGTTGAAGGGACAGAGTATGGCTACACCTTC. This codes for CSVEGTEYGYTF.